This TCR beta chain comes out of a study of blood T cells in healthy people across ages. Study observations and caveats: Age advanced and TCR beta diversity per million T cells fell, roughly linearly.

A minimum of 7 million PBMCs was isolated per sample. The CDR3 has 18 amino acids. The germline V gene has CDR1 SGHAT and CDR2 FQNNGV. Deletions cut 1 base from V and 5 bases from J, with 23 bases between. About this clonotype itself: Antigen unknown.

Using a J-beta primer mix together with a sample-barcoded 5' primer, a second PCR was run for roughly 7 to 12 cycles. Unique molecular identifiers of 12 random nucleotides labeled each cDNA. At least 2.5 million CDR3-containing paired-end reads were obtained per sample. MiXCR was run by TCRdb on the 5' RACE reads, yielding one entry per CDR3 protein. This sample has some 640,000 distinct CDR3 sequences, with roughly 49% found just once. This TCR was sampled from a woman in her fifties or sixties in good health. The sequenced sample consisted of blood. V is TRBV11-2 and J is TRBJ2-5, with D possibly being TRBD1 or TRBD2 (5 bases each). In DNA form, the CDR3 reads TGTGCCAGCAGCTTAGGGGGGAAAGGTCACGGCGGTGGGGAGACCCAGTACTTC. The encoded protein is CASSLGGKGHGGGETQYF.